Below are 16 T cell receptor beta chains sequenced from a single sample in a study of vaccination and CD4 T cells after COVID-19. These receptors lack a known antigen. Cultured CD4+ T-cell DNA underwent Oncomine TCR Beta short-read sequencing. TCRdb re-called the PCR reads through MiXCR, storing one row per CDR3 protein. The table includes 2,000 to 3,000 distinct CDR3 sequences, approximately 27% detected once. Treatment meaning: approximately 11-day PBMC culture with coronavirus spike peptide pools or control peptides (ViraFEST assay). Here the sequenced sample was CD4+ T cells from blood, cultured in vitro, taken after SARS-CoV-2 vaccination. All receptors come from a human donor who had recovered from COVID-19.

This clonotype was counted only a few times. CDR3 loop: CASGSGGQETQYF. The CDR3 DNA is TGTGCCAGCGGTAGCGGGGGACAAGAGACCCAGTACTTC. V gene TRBV25-1 combines with J gene TRBJ2-5; TRBD2 aligns across 9 bases. V trimming: 8 bases; J trimming: 2 bases; junction bases outside the gene matches: 3. This CDR3 is 13 amino acids long. Per germline, CDR1 MGHDK and CDR2 SYGVNS.

By proportion, this clonotype is medium-sized. The chain combines TRBV20-1 with TRBJ2-7; D is possibly TRBD1 or TRBD2 (5 bases each). The V gene lost 3 bases and the J gene lost 2 bases, with 17 bases spanning the gap. The CDR3 extends over 15 amino acids. Germline V CDR1 and CDR2: DFQATT, SNEGSKA (reference sequence). As DNA, the CDR3 is TGCAGTGCTAGGCGAGCCGGGACGCTAGCCTACGAGCAGTACTTC. It translates to CSARRAGTLAYEQYF.

This clonotype was recorded a few times. The chain recombines TRBV6-5 with TRBJ1-2; D is unresolved. The ends were cut back, 0 bases at V and 0 bases at J, with 2 bases in the middle. Germline V gene sequence: CDR1 MNHEY, CDR2 SVGAGI. The CDR3 has 13 amino acids. The CDR3 nucleotides are TGTGCCAGCAGTTACTCAGCTAACTATGGCTACACCTTC. It codes for CASSYSANYGYTF.

The rearrangement joins TRBV4-1 to TRBJ2-7; D call uncertain. Germline CDR1 MGHRA, CDR2 YSYEKL. Trimming took 1 base from V and 3 from J, leaving 10 bases between them. The CDR3 has 14 residues. The CDR3 DNA follows: TGCGCCAGCAGCCAAGGCGTGACGGTCTACGAGCAGTACTTC. The encoded protein is CASSQGVTVYEQYF.

The J gene is TRBJ2-1, the V gene TRBV29-1; D is possibly TRBD2 (5 bases). Germline CDR1 reads SQVTM; CDR2 reads ANQGSEA. Trimming took 4 bases from V and 6 from J, leaving 16 bases between them. This CDR3 is built from 14 residues. This CDR3 reads CSVGWGALSNEQFF. As DNA, the CDR3 is TGCAGCGTTGGATGGGGAGCACTTAGCAATGAGCAGTTCTTC.

A single count supports this clonotype. The CDR3 DNA reads as TGCAGCGTTGAAGAAGGCTACACCTTC. Its translation: CSVEEGYTF. The chain links TRBV29-1 to TRBJ1-2; D remains unclear. Per germline, CDR1 SQVTM and CDR2 ANQGSEA. V was cut by 0 bases and J by 8 bases, with 1 base left in between. The CDR3 length is 9 residues. Full variable domain (rest looked up from reference TRBV29-1 and TRBJ1-2): SAVISQKPSRDICQRGTSLTIQCQVDSQVTMMFWYRQQPGQSLTLIATANQGSEATYESGFVIDKFPISRPNLTFSTLTVSNMSPEDSSIYLCSVEEGYTFGSGTRLTVV.

This clonotype is classed as medium-sized (0.01 to 0.1%). This chain uses TRBV24-1 with TRBJ2-5; the D gene is possibly TRBD2 (6 bases). With 5 bases removed from V and 3 bases from J, the gap between germline ends came to 21 bases. The CDR3 runs to 17 residues. Germline CDR1 reads KGHDR; CDR2 reads SFDVKD. The DNA for the CDR3 is TGTGCCACCAGTGGAAATGTGGGCGGGGAACTCGAAGAGACCCAGTACTTC. This gives the protein CATSGNVGGELEETQYF.

The genes are TRBV7-9 and TRBJ1-5; the D gene is possibly TRBD1 (5 bases). Trimming removed 4 bases from V and 6 bases from J, with 16 bases in between. This CDR3 comprises 15 residues. Germline loops: CDR1 SEHNR, CDR2 FQNEAQ (reference sequence). The CDR3 coding sequence is TGTGCCAGCAGCTCCAATAAGCAGGGAGGTCAGCCCCAGCATTTT. Translation gives CASSSNKQGGQPQHF. The whole variable domain, remainder taken from reference TRBV7-9 and TRBJ1-5, is DTGVSQNPRHKITKRGQNVTFRCDPISEHNRLYWYRQTLGQGPEFLTYFQNEAQLEKSRLLSDRFSAERPKGSFSTLEIQRTEQGDSAMYLCASSSNKQGGQPQHFGDGTRLSIL.

The V gene is TRBV7-2, the J gene TRBJ2-5, with unresolved D. The CDR3 covers 15 residues. CDR1 SGHTA and CDR2 FQGNSA come from the germline V gene. Trimming pared 2 bases from V and 5 bases from J, leaving 15 bases between. CDR3 DNA: TGTGCCAGCAGCTTAATAGGGAATTCCGCGGAGACCCAGTACTTC. Translated: CASSLIGNSAETQYF.

Turning to this clonotype: One end of the junction fails to match germline, which may point to a read error. The genes are TRBV7-8 and TRBJ1-5, with D maybe TRBD1 (5 bases). The CDR3 consists of 16 residues. CDR1 and CDR2 from the germline V gene are SGHVS and FQNEAQ. The CDR3 reads CASSLGYRGGNRPQHF. As DNA, the CDR3 is TGTGCCAGCAGCTTAGGTTATCGGGGGGGGAATCGGCCCCAGCATTTT. The whole variable domain, filled in from reference TRBV7-8 and TRBJ1-5, reads GAGVSQSPRYKVAKRGQDVALRCDPISGHVSLFWYQQALGQGPEFLTYFQNEAQLDKSGLPSDRFFAERPEGSVSTLKIQRTQQEDSAVYLCASSLGYRGGNRPQHFGDGTRLSIL.

This clonotype appeared a single time. CDR3 in DNA: TGCGCCAGCAGCCAAGGCTGGTTCGGGACAGGGCAGTTCTTC. Protein product: CASSQGWFGTGQFF. The V call is TRBV4-1, the J call TRBJ2-1; 8 bases match TRBD1. The CDR3 loop spans 14 amino acids. Germline loops: CDR1 MGHRA, CDR2 YSYEKL. V lost 1 base, J lost 12 bases, and 8 bases stayed unmatched.

By share, this clonotype ranks as medium-sized. The chain uses TRBV6-5 and TRBJ2-7, with D unresolved. The CDR3 loop spans 14 amino acids. Germline values: CDR1 MNHEY, CDR2 SVGAGI. V lost 0 bases to trimming and J lost 4 bases, with 10 bases between them. CDR3 nucleotide sequence: TGTGCCAGCAGTTACTCGGTAAACGATTACGAGCAGTACTTC. It yields the protein CASSYSVNDYEQYF.

This clonotype turned up a few times. The rearrangement links TRBV6-5 to TRBJ1-6, with D hard to call. Germline values: CDR1 MNHEY, CDR2 SVGAGI. This CDR3 has 13 amino acids. V was shortened by 4 bases and J by 7 bases, with 8 bases between the two germline ends. This chain's CDR3 is CASSFFRNSPLHF. The CDR3 DNA reads as TGTGCCAGCAGTTTCTTCAGGAATTCACCCCTCCACTTT.

This clonotype was observed a few times. The chain recombines TRBV7-6 with TRBJ1-5; 10 bases line up with TRBD1. There are 14 residues in the CDR3. V was clipped by 5 bases and J by 5 bases; unmatched bases: 3. Germline values: CDR1 SGHVS, CDR2 FNYEAQ. The CDR3 loop reads CASSPGTGDQPQHF. CDR3 DNA sequence: TGTGCCAGCAGCCCAGGGACAGGGGATCAGCCCCAGCATTTT.

CDR3: CASSVGLSYGYTF. CDR3 DNA: TGTGCCAGTAGTGTGGGACTCAGCTATGGCTACACCTTC. The V gene is TRBV19, the J gene TRBJ1-2; maybe TRBD1 (5 bases). V was clipped by 5 bases and J by 4 bases, with 11 bases between them. Germline values: CDR1 LNHDA, CDR2 SQIVND (reference sequence). This CDR3 is 13 amino acids long.

This chain joins TRBV5-1 and TRBJ2-5; 8 bases line up with TRBD1. Germline V lookup: CDR1 SGHRS, CDR2 YFSETQ. V was pared by 4 bases and J by 5 bases, with 7 bases of the junction left unmatched. The CDR3 sequence is 14 residues long. The CDR3, as DNA: TGCGCCAGCAGCCCACCGGACAGGGCGGAGACCCAGTACTTC. Translated: CASSPPDRAETQYF.